This is a list of T cell receptor beta chains from one sample in a study of OX40 agonist ivuxolimab in advanced cancers. Profiled with immunoSEQ multiplex PCR; TCRdb holds only in-frame clones, not every one. The sample consists of 53,000 or so clones, more than 75% of them appearing once. Sequenced material: CD4+ or CD8+ T cells sorted from blood, taken in a trial of the OX40 agonist ivuxolimab. These receptors were collected from an adult with an advanced solid tumor such as melanoma, head and neck, liver or kidney cancer. Each CDR3 is given without its conserved first and last residue. Each record gives: CDR3 protein, J gene, V gene.

CDR3: ASSRQGYSNQPQH; J: TRBJ1-5; V: TRBV5-8
CDR3: ASSLERVLQPNQPQH; J: TRBJ1-5; V: TRBV5-8
CDR3: ASSEVEGSKQY; J: TRBJ2-7; V: TRBV6-1
CDR3: ASKQGSPLH; J: TRBJ1-6; V: TRBV28
CDR3: ASSLRDRGVEQF; J: TRBJ2-1; V: TRBV28
CDR3: ASSHRVEAF; J: TRBJ1-1; V: TRBV28
CDR3: ATSRDRVRTNEQY; J: TRBJ2-7; V: TRBV15
CDR3: AIGRGTEQY; J: TRBJ2-7; V: TRBV10-3
CDR3: ASSLDFGGVQY; J: TRBJ2-7; V: TRBV7-2
CDR3: ASRFGHGGYYGYT; J: TRBJ1-2; V: TRBV28
CDR3: ASSEKEGGNIQY; J: TRBJ2-4; V: TRBV2
CDR3: ASSKGTVLGETQY; J: TRBJ2-5; V: TRBV7-9
CDR3: ASSLQGNPTEAF; J: TRBJ1-1; V: TRBV7-9
CDR3: ASSPLLAGVSEQY; J: TRBJ2-7; V: TRBV27
CDR3: ASSLGQGAGAF; J: TRBJ1-1; V: TRBV5-1
CDR3: ASSQGLGSAGLDTQY; J: TRBJ2-3; V: TRBV4-3
CDR3: ASSWAGDAINGNTIY; J: TRBJ1-3; V: TRBV11-2
CDR3: ASSLRSKVYEQY; J: TRBJ2-7; V: TRBV5-1
CDR3: ASRARATDTQY; J: TRBJ2-3; V: TRBV19
CDR3: SVSSGRYNEQF; J: TRBJ2-1; V: TRBV29-1
CDR3: ASSPLYTDTQY; J: TRBJ2-3; V: TRBV7-9
CDR3: ASSWTGTANEKLF; J: TRBJ1-4; V: TRBV2
CDR3: ASSIRGNGYT; J: TRBJ1-2; V: TRBV19
CDR3: ASSSTAGFYEQY; J: TRBJ2-7; V: TRBV5-1
CDR3: ASSPGDSFNSPLH; J: TRBJ1-6; V: TRBV5-1
CDR3: ASSLQGQETQY; J: TRBJ2-5; V: TRBV5-4
CDR3: ASSRDQSNQPQH; J: TRBJ1-5; V: TRBV2
CDR3: ASSLVQARNTEAF; J: TRBJ1-1; V: TRBV7-2
CDR3: ASSEGQGDYGYT; J: TRBJ1-2; V: TRBV6-1
CDR3: SAAEGTNTEAF; J: TRBJ1-1; V: TRBV29-1
CDR3: ASSFLGGQSSGANVLT; J: TRBJ2-6; V: TRBV11-2
CDR3: ASSIIPSRTGLTDTQY; J: TRBJ2-3; V: TRBV19
CDR3: SASFETQY; J: TRBJ2-5; V: TRBV20-1